This T cell receptor beta chain was recorded in a study of T-cell memory formation after mild COVID-19. Study information: TCR clustering was largely donor specific. General study results and limits: Some clones that responded turned up in pre-infection memory, which suggests that cross-reactive memory joined in. Specificity for SARS-CoV-2 was not confirmed among the second-wave clones peaking on day 37.

This clonotype was found many times. Its antigen is not known. From the 5' RACE reads, TCRdb called clonotypes with MiXCR, one entry per CDR3 protein. The sample yields about 560,000 distinct CDR3 sequences, around a sixth seen once. The V gene end was trimmed by 3 bases and the J gene end by 0 bases; junction bases not matched to a gene: 1. This CDR3 contains 15 residues. The V gene's germline CDR1 is SGHTA and CDR2 FQGNSA. This chain uses TRBV7-2 with TRBJ1-1, with 10 bases aligning to TRBD1. Sequencing used PBMCs or a T cell subset sorted from them (not recorded which). The clonotype comes from an adult woman who had mild COVID-19 (a few samples of this study predate the infection). Cell type and time point are not known. CDR3: CASSLTGGMNTEAFF. Written as DNA, the CDR3 is TGTGCCAGCAGCTTGACAGGGGGCATGAACACTGAAGCTTTCTTT.